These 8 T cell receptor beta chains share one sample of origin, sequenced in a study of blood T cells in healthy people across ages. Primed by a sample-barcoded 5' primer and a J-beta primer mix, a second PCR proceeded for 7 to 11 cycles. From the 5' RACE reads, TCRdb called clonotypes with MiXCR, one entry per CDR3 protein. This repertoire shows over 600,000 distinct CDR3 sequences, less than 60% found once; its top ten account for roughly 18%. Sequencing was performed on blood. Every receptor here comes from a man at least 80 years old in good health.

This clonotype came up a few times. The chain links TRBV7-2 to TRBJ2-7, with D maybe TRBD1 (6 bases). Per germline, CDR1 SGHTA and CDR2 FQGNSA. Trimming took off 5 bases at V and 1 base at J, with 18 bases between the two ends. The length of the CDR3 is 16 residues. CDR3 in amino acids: CASSPRADSLSYEQYF. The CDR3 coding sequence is TGTGCCAGCAGCCCGAGAGCGGACAGCCTGTCCTACGAGCAGTACTTC.

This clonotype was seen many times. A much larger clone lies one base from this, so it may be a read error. In nucleotides, the CDR3 is TGTGCCAGCAGCGCCCCGGGACGAGCGGGTGCAGATACGCAGTATTTT. Translating it yields CASSAPGRAGADTQYF. V and J are TRBV7-2 and TRBJ2-3, with TRBD2 as a possible D gene (6 bases). Per germline, CDR1 SGHTA and CDR2 FQGNSA. The germline V and J ends were trimmed by 5 bases and 4 bases, with 19 bases remaining between them. The CDR3 consists of 16 residues.

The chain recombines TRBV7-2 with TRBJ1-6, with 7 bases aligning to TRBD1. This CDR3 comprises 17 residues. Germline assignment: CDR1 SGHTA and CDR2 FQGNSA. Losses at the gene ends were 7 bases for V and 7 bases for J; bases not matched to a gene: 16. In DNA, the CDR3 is TGTGCCAGCACCTCAAGAAGAGGGGGCGCGGAAAATTCACCCCTCCACTTT. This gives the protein CASTSRRGGAENSPLHF.

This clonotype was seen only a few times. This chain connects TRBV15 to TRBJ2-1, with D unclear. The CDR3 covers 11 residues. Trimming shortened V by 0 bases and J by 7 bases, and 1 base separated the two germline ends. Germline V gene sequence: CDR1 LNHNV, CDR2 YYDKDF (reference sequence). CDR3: CATSRDNEQFF. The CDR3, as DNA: TGTGCCACCAGCAGAGATAATGAGCAGTTCTTC. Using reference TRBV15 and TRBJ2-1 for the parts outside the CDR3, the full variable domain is DAMVIQNPRYQVTQFGKPVTLSCSQTLNHNVMYWYQQKSSQAPKLLFHYYDKDFNNEADTPDNFQSRRPNTSFCFLDIRSPGLGDTAMYLCATSRDNEQFFGPGTRLTVL.

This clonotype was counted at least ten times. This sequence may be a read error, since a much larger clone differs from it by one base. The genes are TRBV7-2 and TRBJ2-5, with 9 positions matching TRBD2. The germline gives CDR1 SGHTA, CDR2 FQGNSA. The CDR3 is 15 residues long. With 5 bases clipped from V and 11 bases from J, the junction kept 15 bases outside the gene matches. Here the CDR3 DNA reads TGTGCCAGCAGCCCCTTAGGCGGGAGGGCCCATGAGCAGTACTTC. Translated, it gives CASSPLGGRAHEQYF.

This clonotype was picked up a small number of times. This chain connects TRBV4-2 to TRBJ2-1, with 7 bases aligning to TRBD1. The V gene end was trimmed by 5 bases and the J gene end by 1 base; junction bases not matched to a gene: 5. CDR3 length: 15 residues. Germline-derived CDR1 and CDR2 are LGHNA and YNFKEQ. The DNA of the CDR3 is TGTGCCAGCAGCAAAACAGGGGTGTCCTACAATGAGCAGTTCTTC. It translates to CASSKTGVSYNEQFF.

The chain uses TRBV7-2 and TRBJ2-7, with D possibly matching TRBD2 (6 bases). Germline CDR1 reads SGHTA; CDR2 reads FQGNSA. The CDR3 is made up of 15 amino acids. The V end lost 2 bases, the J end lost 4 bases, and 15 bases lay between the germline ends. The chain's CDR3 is CASSLRWEDQYEQYF. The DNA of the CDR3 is TGTGCCAGCAGCTTAAGGTGGGAGGACCAATACGAGCAGTACTTC.

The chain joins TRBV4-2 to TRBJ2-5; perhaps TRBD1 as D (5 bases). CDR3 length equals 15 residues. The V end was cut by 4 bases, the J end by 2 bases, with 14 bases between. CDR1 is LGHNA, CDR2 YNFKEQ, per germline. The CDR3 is CASSRNTDRQETQYF. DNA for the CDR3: TGTGCCAGCAGCCGAAATACAGACAGACAAGAGACCCAGTACTTC.